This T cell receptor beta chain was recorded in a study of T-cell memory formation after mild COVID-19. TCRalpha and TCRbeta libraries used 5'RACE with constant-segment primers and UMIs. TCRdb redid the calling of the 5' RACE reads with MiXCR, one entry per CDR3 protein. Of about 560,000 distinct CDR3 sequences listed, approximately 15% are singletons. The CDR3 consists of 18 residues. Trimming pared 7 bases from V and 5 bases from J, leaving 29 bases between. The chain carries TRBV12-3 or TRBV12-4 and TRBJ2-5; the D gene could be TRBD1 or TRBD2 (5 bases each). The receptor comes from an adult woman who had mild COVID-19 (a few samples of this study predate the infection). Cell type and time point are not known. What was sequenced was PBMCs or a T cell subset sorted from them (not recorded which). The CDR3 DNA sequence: TGTGCCAGCACCCCTGGATGGGACGCAGGATGGGGAGAGGAGACCCAGTACTTC. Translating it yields CASTPGWDAGWGEETQYF.